This T cell receptor (beta chain) was recovered during a study of blood T cell repertoires in COVID-19. Overall study: Donors in the United States, Italy and Spain gave samples during acute or convalescent COVID-19.

Only in-frame clones appear in the TCRdb table, and some are missing; sequencing was by immunoSEQ multiplex PCR. The sample holds roughly 340,000 clones, about 90% seen once. The sample consisted of peripheral blood. The sequence was obtained from a woman aged 18-29 years who had recovered from COVID-19.

CDR3 protein: CASSPSHNEQFF. CDR3 DNA sequence: TGCGCCAGCAGCCCTAGTCACAATGAGCAGTTCTTC. This chain connects TRBV5-1 to TRBJ2-1; D is undetermined. CDR1 and CDR2 (germline): SGHRS, YFSETQ. V gave up 4 bases and J gave up 5 bases, with 7 bases separating them. The length of the CDR3 is 12 residues.